These 6 T cell receptor beta chains originate from one sample sequenced in a study of immune evolution from preneoplasia to lung adenocarcinoma (dated by TCRdb to the early 2020s). The method behind the library was the immunoSEQ multiplex PCR assay. The clones in this table, taken by TCRdb from immuneACCESS, are in-frame only. Not every clone is retained; where verified, under half of the shortfall comes from an unresolved V gene, and the cause of the rest is unknown. Counted in this sample were approximately 5,000 clones; about three quarters of them appeared once. The ten largest clonotypes hold about 6.7% of the sample. Material for sequencing was FFPE lung adenocarcinoma in situ tissue. The cell subset or site label corresponds to: preinvasive adenocarcinoma in situ (AIS). The receptors were gathered from a person aged 55-80 years with lung adenocarcinoma.

The CDR3 nucleotides read TGTGCCAGCAGCTTGGGTCCCAGGAGCACAGATACGCAGTATTTT. Its translation: CASSLGPRSTDTQYF. The chain combines TRBV5-6 with TRBJ2-3; D unresolved. V was clipped by 0 bases and J by 0 bases, with 8 bases between them. CDR1 and CDR2 from the germline V gene are SGHDT and YYEEEE. The CDR3 sequence is 15 residues long.

This clone was picked up a small number of times. The chain employs TRBV16 and TRBJ1-2; 9 bases are a match to TRBD1. The J segment lost 8 bases and the V segment lost 3 bases, leaving 7 bases of the junction unmatched. The CDR3 length is 14 residues. The germline V gene encodes CDR1 KGHSY and CDR2 FQNENV. The chain's CDR3 is CASSHTGTGLGYTF. The CDR3 bases are TGTGCCAGCAGCCACACCGGGACAGGGTTAGGCTACACCTTC.

The rearrangement uses TRBV9 and TRBJ1-1; maybe TRBD1 (6 bases). The CDR3 length is 13 residues. Germline assignment: CDR1 SGDLS and CDR2 YYNGEE. Trimming took off 7 bases at V and 5 bases at J, with 15 bases between the two ends. The DNA of the CDR3 is TGTGCCAGCGGGAGCCGAGGGGGGACTGAAGCTTTCTTT. As protein: CASGSRGGTEAFF.

This clone was counted a few times. The V call is TRBV7-9, the J call TRBJ2-3; D ambiguous. Germline assignment: CDR1 SEHNR and CDR2 FQNEAQ (reference sequence). The CDR3 sequence is 17 residues long. V dropped 5 bases and J dropped 0 bases, with 18 bases sitting between them. CDR3 loop: CASSPDPAQTSTDTQYF. Written as DNA, the CDR3 is TGTGCCAGCAGCCCAGATCCAGCTCAAACTAGCACAGATACGCAGTATTTT.

The V and J genes are TRBV5-6 and TRBJ2-1, with TRBD2 identical over 8 bases. Unmatched junction bases numbered 12, after V lost 0 bases and J lost 7 bases. There are 17 residues in the CDR3. Germline V lookup: CDR1 SGHDT, CDR2 YYEEEE. CDR3 protein: CASSLGGGTSIRNEQFF. The CDR3 coding sequence is TGTGCCAGCAGCTTGGGCGGGGGGACAAGCATTAGGAATGAGCAGTTCTTC.

The chain couples TRBV7-3 to TRBJ2-1; unclear D gene. The germline V and J ends were trimmed by 3 bases and 5 bases, with 8 bases remaining between them. The CDR3 contains 13 residues. Germline V gene sequence: CDR1 SGHTA, CDR2 FQGTGA. The DNA of the CDR3 is TGTGCCAGCAGCTTTGAGTCGAACAATGAGCAGTTCTTC. It specifies CASSFESNNEQFF. The whole variable domain, filled in from reference TRBV7-3 and TRBJ2-1, reads GAGVSQTPSNKVTEKGKYVELRCDPISGHTALYWYRQSLGQGPEFLIYFQGTGAADDSGLPNDRFFAVRPEGSVSTLKIQRTERGDSAVYLCASSFESNNEQFFGPGTRLTVL.